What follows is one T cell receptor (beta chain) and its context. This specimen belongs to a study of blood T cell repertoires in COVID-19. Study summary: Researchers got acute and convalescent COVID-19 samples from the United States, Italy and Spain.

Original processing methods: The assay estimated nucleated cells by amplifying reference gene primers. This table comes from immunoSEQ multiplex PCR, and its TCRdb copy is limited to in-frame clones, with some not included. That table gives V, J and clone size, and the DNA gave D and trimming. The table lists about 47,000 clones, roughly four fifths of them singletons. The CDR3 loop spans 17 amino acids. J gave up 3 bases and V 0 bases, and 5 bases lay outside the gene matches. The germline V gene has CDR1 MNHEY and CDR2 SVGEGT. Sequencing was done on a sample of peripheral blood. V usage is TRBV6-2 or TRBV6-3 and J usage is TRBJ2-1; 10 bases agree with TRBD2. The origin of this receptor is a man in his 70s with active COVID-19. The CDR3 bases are TGTGCCAGCAGTTACTCGCCACTAGCGGGGCTCTACAATGAGCAGTTCTTC. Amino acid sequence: CASSYSPLAGLYNEQFF.